The clone carrying this T cell receptor (beta chain) was found a few times. Its antigen remains unidentified. These data are taken from a study of vaccination and CD4 T cells after COVID-19. Per the germline V gene, CDR1 is MNHNS and CDR2 is SASEGT. The trim removed 6 bases at V and 4 bases at J, leaving 6 bases unmatched. The CDR3 length is 14 residues. Sequencing of cultured CD4+ T cell DNA used the Oncomine TCR Beta short-read assay. One entry per CDR3 protein, called by TCRdb with MiXCR from the PCR reads. The sample records over 20,000 distinct CDR3 sequences, 30% being singletons. Time point here: late sampling 161 to 241 days after vaccination in three convalescent patients. Treatment described: 10-day PBMC culture with coronavirus spike peptide pools or control peptides (ViraFEST assay). In the ViraFEST assay, peptide-pool expansion preceded TCR sequencing of expanded clonotypes. Study-wide results and caveats: Convalescent patients gained a median about 85% of their reactive clones only post-vaccination.

The chain recombines TRBV6-1 with TRBJ2-3; 8 bases are shared with TRBD1. This material consisted of CD4+ T cells from blood, cultured in vitro, taken about 7 months after SARS-CoV-2 vaccination. The TCR sequence derives from a human donor who had recovered from COVID-19. The CDR3: CASRKQQGADTQYF. CDR3 in DNA: TGTGCCAGCAGAAAACAACAGGGGGCAGATACGCAGTATTTT.